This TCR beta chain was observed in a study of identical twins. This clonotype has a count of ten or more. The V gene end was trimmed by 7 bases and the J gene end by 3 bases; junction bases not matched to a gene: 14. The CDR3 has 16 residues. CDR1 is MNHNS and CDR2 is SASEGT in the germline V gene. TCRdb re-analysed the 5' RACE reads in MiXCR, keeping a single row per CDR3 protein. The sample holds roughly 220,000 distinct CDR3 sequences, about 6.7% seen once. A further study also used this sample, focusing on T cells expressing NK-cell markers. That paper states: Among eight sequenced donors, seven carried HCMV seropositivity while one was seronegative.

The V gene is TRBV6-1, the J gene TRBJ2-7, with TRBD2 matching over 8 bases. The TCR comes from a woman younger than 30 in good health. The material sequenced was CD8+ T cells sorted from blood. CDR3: CASIQRADSGIYEQYF. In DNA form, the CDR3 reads TGTGCCAGCATCCAACGGGCGGATAGCGGGATCTACGAGCAGTACTTC.